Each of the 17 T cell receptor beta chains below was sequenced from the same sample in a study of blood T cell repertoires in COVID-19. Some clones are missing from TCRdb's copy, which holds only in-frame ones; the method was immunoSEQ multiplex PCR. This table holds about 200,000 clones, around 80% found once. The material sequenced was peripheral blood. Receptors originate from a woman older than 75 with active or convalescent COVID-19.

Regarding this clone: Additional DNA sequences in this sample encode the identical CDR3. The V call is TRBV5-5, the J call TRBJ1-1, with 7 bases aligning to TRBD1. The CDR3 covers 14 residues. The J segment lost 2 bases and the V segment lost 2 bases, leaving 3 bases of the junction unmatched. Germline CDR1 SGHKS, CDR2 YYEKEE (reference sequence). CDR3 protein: CASSLRQGNTEAFF. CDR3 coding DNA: TGTGCCAGCAGCTTACGACAGGGAAACACTGAAGCTTTCTTT.

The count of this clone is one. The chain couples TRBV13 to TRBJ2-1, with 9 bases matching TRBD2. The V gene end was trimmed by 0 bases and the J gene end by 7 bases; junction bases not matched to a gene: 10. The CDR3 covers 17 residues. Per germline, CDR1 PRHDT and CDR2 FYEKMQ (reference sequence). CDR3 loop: CASSLGRGGWLTNEQFF. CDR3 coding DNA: TGTGCCAGCAGCTTAGGGCGGGGGGGATGGTTAACAAATGAGCAGTTCTTC.

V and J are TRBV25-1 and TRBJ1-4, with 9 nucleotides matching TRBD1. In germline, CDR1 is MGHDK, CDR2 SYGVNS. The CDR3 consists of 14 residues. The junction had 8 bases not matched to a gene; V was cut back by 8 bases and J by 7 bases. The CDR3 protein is CASSTRDRAEKLFF. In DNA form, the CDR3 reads TGTGCCAGCTCGACCCGGGACAGGGCTGAAAAACTGTTTTTT.

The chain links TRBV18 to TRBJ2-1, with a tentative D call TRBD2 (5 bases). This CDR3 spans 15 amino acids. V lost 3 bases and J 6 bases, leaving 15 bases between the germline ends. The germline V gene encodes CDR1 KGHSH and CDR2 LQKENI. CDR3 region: CASSPGRASGNEQFF. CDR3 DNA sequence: TGTGCCAGCTCACCTGGGCGGGCCTCGGGCAATGAGCAGTTCTTC.

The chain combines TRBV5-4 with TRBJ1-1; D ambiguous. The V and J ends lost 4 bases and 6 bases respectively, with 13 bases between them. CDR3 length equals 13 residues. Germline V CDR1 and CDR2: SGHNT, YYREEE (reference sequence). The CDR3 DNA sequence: TGTGCCAGCAGCCTTGCCCCGGAGTCTGAAGCTTTCTTT. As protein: CASSLAPESEAFF.

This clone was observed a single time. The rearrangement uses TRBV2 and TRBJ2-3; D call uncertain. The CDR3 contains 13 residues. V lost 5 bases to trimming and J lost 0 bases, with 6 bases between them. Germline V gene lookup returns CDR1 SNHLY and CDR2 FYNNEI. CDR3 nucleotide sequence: TGTGCCAGCAGTCTTGTAAGCACAGATACGCAGTATTTT. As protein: CASSLVSTDTQYF.

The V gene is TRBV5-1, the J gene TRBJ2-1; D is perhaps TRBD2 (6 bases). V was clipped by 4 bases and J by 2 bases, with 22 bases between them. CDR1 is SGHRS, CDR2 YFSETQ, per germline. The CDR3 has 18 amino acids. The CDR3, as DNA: TGCGCCAGCAGCCCCAAGGGGCTACGGGGGATAACCTACAATGAGCAGTTCTTC. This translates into CASSPKGLRGITYNEQFF. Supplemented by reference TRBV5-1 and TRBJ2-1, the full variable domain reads KAGVTQTPRYLIKTRGQQVTLSCSPISGHRSVSWYQQTPGQGLQFLFEYFSETQRNKGNFPGRFSGRQFSNSRSEMNVSTLELGDSALYLCASSPKGLRGITYNEQFFGPGTRLTVL.

CDR3 sequence: CASSLGQALYF. CDR3 nucleotide sequence: TGTGCCAGCAGCTTAGGACAGGCTCTGTACTTC. This sequence joins TRBV7-8 and TRBJ2-7, with D perhaps matching TRBD1 (6 bases). The CDR3 covers 11 residues. The V gene lost 1 base and the J gene lost 12 bases, with 10 bases spanning the gap. CDR1 and CDR2 from the germline V gene are SGHVS and FQNEAQ.

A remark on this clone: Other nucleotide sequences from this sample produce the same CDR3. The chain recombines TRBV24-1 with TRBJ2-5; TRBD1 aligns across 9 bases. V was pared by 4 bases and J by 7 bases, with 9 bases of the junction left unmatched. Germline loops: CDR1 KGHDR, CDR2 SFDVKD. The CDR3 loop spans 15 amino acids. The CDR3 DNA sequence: TGTGCCACCAGTGACCCCGGACAGGGGTCGGGGACCCAGTACTTC. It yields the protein CATSDPGQGSGTQYF.

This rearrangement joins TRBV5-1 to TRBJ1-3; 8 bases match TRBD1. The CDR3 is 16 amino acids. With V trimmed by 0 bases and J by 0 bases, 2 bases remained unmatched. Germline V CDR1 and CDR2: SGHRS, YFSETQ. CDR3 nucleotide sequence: TGCGCCAGCAGCTTGGGGGACAGGAGCTCTGGAAACACCATATATTTT. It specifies CASSLGDRSSGNTIYF. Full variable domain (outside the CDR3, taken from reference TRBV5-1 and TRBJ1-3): KAGVTQTPRYLIKTRGQQVTLSCSPISGHRSVSWYQQTPGQGLQFLFEYFSETQRNKGNFPGRFSGRQFSNSRSEMNVSTLELGDSALYLCASSLGDRSSGNTIYFGEGSWLTVV.

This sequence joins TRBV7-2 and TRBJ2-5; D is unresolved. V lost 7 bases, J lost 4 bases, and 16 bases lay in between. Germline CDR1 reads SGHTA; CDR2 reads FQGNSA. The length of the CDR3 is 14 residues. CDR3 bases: TGTGCCAGCACTAACAGTCGGATCCTAGAGACCCAGTACTTC. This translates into CASTNSRILETQYF. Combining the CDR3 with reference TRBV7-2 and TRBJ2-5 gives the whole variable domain GAGVSQSPSNKVTEKGKDVELRCDPISGHTALYWYRQSLGQGLEFLIYFQGNSAPDKSGLPSDRFSAERTGGSVSTLTIQRTQQEDSAVYLCASTNSRILETQYFGPGTRLLVL.

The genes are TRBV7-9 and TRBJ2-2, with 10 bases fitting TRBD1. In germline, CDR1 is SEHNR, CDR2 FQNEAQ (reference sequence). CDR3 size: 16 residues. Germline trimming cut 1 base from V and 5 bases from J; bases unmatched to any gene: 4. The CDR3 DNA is TGTGCCAGCAGCTTAGATCCGGGACAGGGGACCGGGGAGCTGTTTTTT. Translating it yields CASSLDPGQGTGELFF.

CDR3 sequence (DNA): TGTGCCAGCAGTTATGAGCGGGGGGGACTCACAGATACGCAGTATTTT. It codes for CASSYERGGLTDTQYF. J is TRBJ2-3 and V is TRBV6-2 or TRBV6-3; 10 bases agree with TRBD2. Germline-derived CDR1 and CDR2 are MNHEY and SVGEGT. The J segment lost 2 bases and the V segment lost 3 bases, leaving 5 bases of the junction unmatched. The CDR3 length is 16 residues.

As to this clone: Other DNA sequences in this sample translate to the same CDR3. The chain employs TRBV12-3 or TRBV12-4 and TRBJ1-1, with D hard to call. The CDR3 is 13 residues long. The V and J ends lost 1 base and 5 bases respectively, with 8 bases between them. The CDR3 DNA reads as TGTGCCAGCAGTTTAGTCCGGGAGACTGAAGCTTTCTTT. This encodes CASSLVRETEAFF.

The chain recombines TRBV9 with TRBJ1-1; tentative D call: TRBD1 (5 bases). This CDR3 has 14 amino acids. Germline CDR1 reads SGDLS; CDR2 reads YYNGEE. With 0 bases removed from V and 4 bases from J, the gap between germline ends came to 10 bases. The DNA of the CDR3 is TGTGCCAGCAGCGTAGTACGGGGGACCACTGAAGCTTTCTTT. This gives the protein CASSVVRGTTEAFF. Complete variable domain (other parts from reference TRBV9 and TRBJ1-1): DSGVTQTPKHLITATGQRVTLRCSPRSGDLSVYWYQQSLDQGLQFLIQYYNGEERAKGNILERFSAQQFPDLHSELNLSSLELGDSALYFCASSVVRGTTEAFFGQGTRLTVV.

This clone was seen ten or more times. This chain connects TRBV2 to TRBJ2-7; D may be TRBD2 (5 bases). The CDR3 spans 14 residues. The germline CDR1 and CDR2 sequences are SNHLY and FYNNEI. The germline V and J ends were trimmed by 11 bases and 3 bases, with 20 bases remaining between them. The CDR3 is CAQAEVAMSYEQYF. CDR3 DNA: TGTGCCCAGGCGGAGGTGGCTATGAGCTACGAGCAGTACTTC.

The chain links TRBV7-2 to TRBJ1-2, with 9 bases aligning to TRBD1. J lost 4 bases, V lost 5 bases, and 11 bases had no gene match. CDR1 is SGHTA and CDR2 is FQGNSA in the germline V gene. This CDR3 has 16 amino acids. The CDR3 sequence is CASSTQGQGSVYGYTF. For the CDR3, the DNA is TGTGCCAGCAGCACCCAGGGACAGGGTAGCGTCTATGGCTACACCTTC.